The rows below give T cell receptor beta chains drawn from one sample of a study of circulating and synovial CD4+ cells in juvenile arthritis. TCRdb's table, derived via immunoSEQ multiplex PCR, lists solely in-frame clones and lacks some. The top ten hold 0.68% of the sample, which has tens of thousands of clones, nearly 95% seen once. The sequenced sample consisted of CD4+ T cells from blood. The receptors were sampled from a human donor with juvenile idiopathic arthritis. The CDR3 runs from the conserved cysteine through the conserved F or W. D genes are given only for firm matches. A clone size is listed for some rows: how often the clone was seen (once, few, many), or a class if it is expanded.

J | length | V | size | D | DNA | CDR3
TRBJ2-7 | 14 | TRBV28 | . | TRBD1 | TGTGCCAGCAGGCCTCCCGGGACAGGTGCCGAGCAGTACTTC | CASRPPGTGAEQYF
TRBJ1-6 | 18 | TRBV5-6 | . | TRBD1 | TGTGCCAGCAGCCTCAGGACAGGGTTTAGCTCCTATAATTCCCCCCTCCACTTT | CASSLRTGFSSYNSPLHF
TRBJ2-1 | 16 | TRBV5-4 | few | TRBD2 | TGTGCCAGCAGCCCGGGGGGGACGAGCTCCTACAATGAGCAGTTCTTC | CASSPGGTSSYNEQFF
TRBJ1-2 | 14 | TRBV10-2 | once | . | TGCGCCACCCTCCGGTCGATAGAACCGAATGGCTACACCTTC | CATLRSIEPNGYTF
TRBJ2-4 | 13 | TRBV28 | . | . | TGTGCCAGCACCTCAGGGGCCTTAAACATTCAGTACTTC | CASTSGALNIQYF
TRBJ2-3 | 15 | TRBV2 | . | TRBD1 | TGTGCCAGCTTTACGGCCGGGACAGGGACAGATACGCAGTATTTT | CASFTAGTGTDTQYF
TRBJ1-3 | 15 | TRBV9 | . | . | TGTGCCAGCAGCTCTACGGGACTCCATGGAAACACCATATATTTT | CASSSTGLHGNTIYF
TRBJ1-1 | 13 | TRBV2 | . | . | TGTGCCAGCACCAAGACAGAGAACACTGAAGCTTTCTTT | CASTKTENTEAFF
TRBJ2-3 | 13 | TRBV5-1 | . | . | TGCGCCAGCAGCATGGCAGGGTCAGATACGCAGTATTTT | CASSMAGSDTQYF
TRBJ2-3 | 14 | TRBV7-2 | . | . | TGTGCCAGCAGCCCGCGGGACCTCACAGATACGCAGTATTTT | CASSPRDLTDTQYF
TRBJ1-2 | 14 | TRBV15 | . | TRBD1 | TGTGCCACCAGGGCGCAGGGGGTGAATTATGGCTACACCTTC | CATRAQGVNYGYTF
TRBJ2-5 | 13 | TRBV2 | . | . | TGTGCCAGCAGTCCCTGGCGGCAAGAGACCCAGTACTTC | CASSPWRQETQYF
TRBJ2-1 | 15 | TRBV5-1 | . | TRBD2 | TGCGCCAGCAGCCCGACTAGCGGAACCTACAATGAGCAGTTCTTC | CASSPTSGTYNEQFF
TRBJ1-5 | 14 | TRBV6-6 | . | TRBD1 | TGTGCCAGCAGCCTACAGGGGGAAAATCAGCCCCAGCATTTT | CASSLQGENQPQHF
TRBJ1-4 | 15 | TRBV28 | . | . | TGTGCCAGCAGTCTGCGGTCCCCAACTAATGAAAAACTGTTTTTT | CASSLRSPTNEKLFF
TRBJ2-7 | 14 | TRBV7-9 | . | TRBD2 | TGTGCCAGCAGGCTGACTAGCGGGAAGTACGAGCAGTACTTC | CASRLTSGKYEQYF
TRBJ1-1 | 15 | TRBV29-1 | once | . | TGCAGCGTTTCTGGACAGCCTCTTGGGAACACTGAAGCTTTCTTT | CSVSGQPLGNTEAFF
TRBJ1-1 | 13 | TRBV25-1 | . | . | TGTGCCAGCAATGGCCCAGTGAACACTGAAGCTTTCTTT | CASNGPVNTEAFF
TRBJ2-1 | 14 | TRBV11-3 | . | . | TGTGCCAGCAGCTTAGGGGCCGGCACCCATGAGCAGTTCTTC | CASSLGAGTHEQFF
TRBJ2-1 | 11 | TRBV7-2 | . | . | TGTGCCAGCAGCTTAGCTAGCGGGCAGTTCTTC | CASSLASGQFF
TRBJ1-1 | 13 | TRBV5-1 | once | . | TGCGCCAGCAGCCGAGCGGGGAACACTGAAGCTTTCTTT | CASSRAGNTEAFF
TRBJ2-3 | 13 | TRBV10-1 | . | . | TGCGCCACGCAAGGGGAATACACAGATACGCAGTATTTT | CATQGEYTDTQYF
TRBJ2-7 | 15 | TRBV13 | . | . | TGTGCCAGCAGCTTAGGCCGGGGGGCGGGATACGAGCAGTACTTC | CASSLGRGAGYEQYF
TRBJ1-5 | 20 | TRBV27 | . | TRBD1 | TGTGCCAGCAGTCTTCGCGCCGGGACAGTACCATTTAATAGCAATCAGCCCCAGCATTTT | CASSLRAGTVPFNSNQPQHF
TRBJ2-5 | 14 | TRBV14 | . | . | TGTGCCAGCAGCCACTGGAAAAGCGTGGAGACCCAGTACTTC | CASSHWKSVETQYF
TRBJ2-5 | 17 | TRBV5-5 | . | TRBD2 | TGTGCCAGCAGCTTGGCCGGGGGCGGGGGGGCCTGGGAGACCCAGTACTTC | CASSLAGGGGAWETQYF
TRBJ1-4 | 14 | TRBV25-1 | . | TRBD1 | TGTGCCAGCAGTGAATACAGGGGGAATGAAAAACTGTTTTTT | CASSEYRGNEKLFF
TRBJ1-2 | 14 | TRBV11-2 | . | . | TGTGCCAGCAGCTTAGAACAGAGCGGGAATGGCTACACCTTC | CASSLEQSGNGYTF
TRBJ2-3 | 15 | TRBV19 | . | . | TGTGCCAGTAGTTCCCCGGGACTTAGCACAGATACGCAGTATTTT | CASSSPGLSTDTQYF
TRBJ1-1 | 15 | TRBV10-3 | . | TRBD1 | TGTGCCATCAAGTACTACCGACAGGGTGACACTGAAGCTTTCTTT | CAIKYYRQGDTEAFF
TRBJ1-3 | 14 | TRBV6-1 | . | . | TGTGCCAGCACCTCGCGGGGGCCCGCGAACACCATATATTTT | CASTSRGPANTIYF
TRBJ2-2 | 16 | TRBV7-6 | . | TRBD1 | TGTGCCAGCAAACCTTGGACAGGACGGAACACCGGGGAGCTGTTTTTT | CASKPWTGRNTGELFF
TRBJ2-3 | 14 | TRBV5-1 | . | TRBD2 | TGCGCCACCAGGCGACTAGCGAGCACAGATACGCAGTATTTT | CATRRLASTDTQYF
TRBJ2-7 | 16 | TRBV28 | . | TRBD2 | TGTGCCAGCACGACGGGGGGGCAAAGGACCACCTACGAGCAGTACTTC | CASTTGGQRTTYEQYF
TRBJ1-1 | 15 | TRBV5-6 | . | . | TGTGCCAGCAGATTGAGGCAGGGATGGGACACTGAAGCTTTCTTT | CASRLRQGWDTEAFF
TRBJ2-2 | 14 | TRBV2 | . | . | TGTGCCAGCAGAATCGGGATATACACCGGGGAGCTGTTTTTT | CASRIGIYTGELFF
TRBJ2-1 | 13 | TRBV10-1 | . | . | TGCGCCAGCAGTCTAGCTACCTACAATGAGCAGTTCTTC | CASSLATYNEQFF
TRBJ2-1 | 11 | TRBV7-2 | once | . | TGTGCCAGCAGCTTTCGGTATGAGCAGTTCTTC | CASSFRYEQFF
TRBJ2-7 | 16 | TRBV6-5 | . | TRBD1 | TGTGCCAGCAGTTACGATCGCCCGGACAGGTCCTACGAGCAGTACTTC | CASSYDRPDRSYEQYF
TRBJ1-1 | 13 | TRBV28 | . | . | TGTGCCAGCAGTTCCCCGGGAAGGGCTGAAGCTTTCTTT | CASSSPGRAEAFF
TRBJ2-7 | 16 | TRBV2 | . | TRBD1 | TGTGCCAGCAGTGAATCCCGAGGACAGGGTATGCAAAGTGCGTACTTC | CASSESRGQGMQSAYF
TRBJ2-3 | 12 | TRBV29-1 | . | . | TGCAGCGTAGCGGAGAGCACAGATACGCAGTATTTT | CSVAESTDTQYF
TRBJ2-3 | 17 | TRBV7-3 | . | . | TGTGCCAGCAGCCCGCGGGACCGGTACACTAGCACAGATACGCAGTATTTT | CASSPRDRYTSTDTQYF
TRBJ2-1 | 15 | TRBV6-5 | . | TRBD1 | TGTGCCAGCAGTATGTCGACAGGGGCACGGGATGAGCAGTTCTTC | CASSMSTGARDEQFF
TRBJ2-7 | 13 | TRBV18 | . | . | TGTGCCAGCTCACCGACGGGCAGGGACGAGCAGTACTTC | CASSPTGRDEQYF
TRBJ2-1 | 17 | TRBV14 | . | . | TGTGCCAGCAGCCTGAATAGTAACCTAGACTCCTACAATGAGCAGTTCTTC | CASSLNSNLDSYNEQFF
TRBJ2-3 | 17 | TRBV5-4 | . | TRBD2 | TGTGCCAGCAGCTTGGTTCTAGCGGGGGGGCACACAGATACGCAGTATTTT | CASSLVLAGGHTDTQYF
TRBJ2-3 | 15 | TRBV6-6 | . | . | TGTGCCAGCAGTTACAGGGGCTTGGGCACAGATACGCAGTATTTT | CASSYRGLGTDTQYF
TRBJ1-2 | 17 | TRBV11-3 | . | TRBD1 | TGTGCCAGCAGCCGAGGACAGGGAACGTTTTCTAACTATGGCTACACCTTC | CASSRGQGTFSNYGYTF
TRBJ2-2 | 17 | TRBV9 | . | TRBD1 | TGTGCCAGCAGCGTAGCTGCCCGGACAGGCAGCACCGGGGAGCTGTTTTTT | CASSVAARTGSTGELFF
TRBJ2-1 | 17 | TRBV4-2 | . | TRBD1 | TGTGCCAGCAGCCGCTCCGCCGACAGGGGGCTTAGTGGTGAGCAGTTCTTC | CASSRSADRGLSGEQFF
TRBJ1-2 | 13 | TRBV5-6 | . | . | TGTGCCAGCAGCTTGCCACTGAACTATGGCTACACCTTC | CASSLPLNYGYTF
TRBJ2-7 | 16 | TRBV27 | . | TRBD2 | TGTGCCAGCAGTTCGCCTAGCGGGGCAGCGGGGTACGAGCAGTACTTC | CASSSPSGAAGYEQYF
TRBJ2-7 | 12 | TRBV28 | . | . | TGTGCCAGCAGTTCACATCCCTACGAGCAGTACTTC | CASSSHPYEQYF
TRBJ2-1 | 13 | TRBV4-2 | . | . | TGTGCCAGCAGCCAAGATTGGGCAGATGAGCAGTTCTTC | CASSQDWADEQFF
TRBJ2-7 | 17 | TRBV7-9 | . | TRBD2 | TGTGCCAGCAGCTTGGGAACTAGCGGCCTTCTTTACTACGAGCAGTACTTC | CASSLGTSGLLYYEQYF
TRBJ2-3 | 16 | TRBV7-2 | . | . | TGTGCCAGCAGCTGGGCCGGGACTTCAAGCACAGATACGCAGTATTTT | CASSWAGTSSTDTQYF
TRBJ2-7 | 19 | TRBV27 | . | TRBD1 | TGTGCCAGCAGTCCCCGACCCCCCGGGACAGGGGGTCTGGGCTACGAGCAGTACTTC | CASSPRPPGTGGLGYEQYF
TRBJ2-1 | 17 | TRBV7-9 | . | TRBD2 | TGTGCCAGCAGCTTTTTCCCGGGACTAGCGGGGGTAATTGAGCAGTTCTTC | CASSFFPGLAGVIEQFF